A single sample gave rise to the 20 T cell receptor beta chains below, sequenced in a study of OX40 agonist ivuxolimab in advanced cancers. The table came from immunoSEQ multiplex PCR; TCRdb's copy has only in-frame clones and leaves some out. The sample carries roughly 67,000 clones, around 86% recorded once. Sequencing was performed on CD4+ or CD8+ T cells sorted from blood, taken in a trial of the OX40 agonist ivuxolimab. The receptors derive from an adult with an advanced solid tumor such as melanoma, head and neck, liver or kidney cancer.

This chain joins TRBV2 and TRBJ2-3; maybe TRBD2 (6 bases). Germline CDR1 and CDR2: SNHLY and FYNNEI. The CDR3 extends over 14 amino acids. V lost 6 bases and J lost 6, with 16 bases in between. CDR3 DNA: TGTGCCAGCAGCGCGGGACCAAACGGGGATACGCAGTATTTT. Its translation: CASSAGPNGDTQYF.

The rearrangement links TRBV19 to TRBJ1-5; D gene unclear. CDR1 is LNHDA and CDR2 is SQIVND in the germline V gene (reference sequence). V lost 5 bases to trimming and J lost 3 bases, with 8 bases between them. The CDR3 runs to 13 residues. The CDR3 is CASSAQINQPQHF. The CDR3 DNA is TGTGCCAGTAGTGCTCAAATCAATCAGCCCCAGCATTTT.

The V gene is TRBV5-1, the J gene TRBJ2-1, with a possible D match to TRBD2 (6 bases). This CDR3 contains 15 residues. Germline V gives CDR1 SGHRS, CDR2 YFSETQ. Trimming took off 4 bases at V and 1 base at J, with 12 bases between the two ends. CDR3 residues: CASSLGGRSYNEQFF. DNA for the CDR3: TGCGCCAGCAGCCTCGGGGGTCGTTCCTACAATGAGCAGTTCTTC. Based on the CDR3 plus reference TRBV5-1 and TRBJ2-1, the full variable domain is KAGVTQTPRYLIKTRGQQVTLSCSPISGHRSVSWYQQTPGQGLQFLFEYFSETQRNKGNFPGRFSGRQFSNSRSEMNVSTLELGDSALYLCASSLGGRSYNEQFFGPGTRLTVL.

The V and J genes are TRBV2 and TRBJ1-5, with 9 bases matching TRBD1. With V trimmed by 6 bases and J by 4 bases, 7 bases remained unmatched. Germline V gives CDR1 SNHLY, CDR2 FYNNEI. The CDR3 has 15 amino acids. This chain's CDR3 is CASRFGTGSNQPQHF. The CDR3 bases are TGTGCCAGCAGGTTCGGGACAGGGAGTAATCAGCCCCAGCATTTT.

The CDR3 region is CASSVVSSGRNNEQFF. The CDR3 DNA follows: TGTGCCAGCAGCGTAGTCTCTAGCGGGAGAAACAATGAGCAGTTCTTC. The V and J genes are TRBV9 and TRBJ2-1, with 10 positions matching TRBD2. With 0 bases clipped from V and 5 bases from J, the junction kept 5 bases outside the gene matches. The CDR3 runs to 16 residues. The V gene's germline CDR1 is SGDLS and CDR2 YYNGEE.

The rearrangement joins TRBV5-1 to TRBJ2-5; the match to TRBD1 covers 7 bases. The germline gives CDR1 SGHRS, CDR2 YFSETQ. This CDR3 region has 15 residues. V gave up 3 bases and J gave up 4 bases; unmatched junction bases: 9. In nucleotides, the CDR3 is TGCGCCAGCAGCTCCGGACAGGCCGCTTTAGAGACCCAGTACTTC. Translation: CASSSGQAALETQYF. The variable domain in full, completed from reference TRBV5-1 and TRBJ2-5, reads KAGVTQTPRYLIKTRGQQVTLSCSPISGHRSVSWYQQTPGQGLQFLFEYFSETQRNKGNFPGRFSGRQFSNSRSEMNVSTLELGDSALYLCASSSGQAALETQYFGPGTRLLVL.

The chain recombines TRBV10-2 with TRBJ2-2, with 9 bases aligning to TRBD1. The trim removed 5 bases at V and 5 bases at J, leaving 9 bases unmatched. Germline values: CDR1 WSHSY, CDR2 SAAADI. The CDR3 runs 16 residues. The CDR3 spells CASSNTGGARTGELFF. The CDR3 bases are TGCGCCAGCAGTAATACAGGGGGCGCTCGTACCGGGGAGCTGTTTTTT.

The chain joins TRBV7-9 to TRBJ1-2; D may be TRBD1 (6 bases). The CDR3 is made up of 17 amino acids. Germline lookup yields CDR1 SEHNR and CDR2 FQNEAQ (reference sequence). V was clipped by 0 bases and J by 2 bases, with 16 bases between them. The CDR3 is CASSLAGSGGANYGYTF. The CDR3 DNA follows: TGTGCCAGCAGCTTAGCGGGGTCGGGGGGCGCGAACTATGGCTACACCTTC.

V and J are TRBV4-2 and TRBJ1-4; D might be TRBD1 (6 bases). V was pared by 0 bases and J by 12 bases, with 14 bases between. In germline, CDR1 is LGHNA, CDR2 YNFKEQ. The CDR3 is made up of 14 amino acids. CDR3 sequence reads: CASSQEPPGEELFF. The CDR3 nucleotides read TGTGCCAGCAGCCAAGAACCCCCAGGGGAAGAACTGTTTTTT.

This chain joins TRBV2 and TRBJ1-2; tentatively, D is TRBD1 (6 bases). Trimming removed 6 bases at V and 1 base at J, with 15 bases between. From germline, CDR1 is SNHLY and CDR2 FYNNEI. CDR3 length equals 15 residues. CDR3 bases: TGTGCCAGCAGACCCGGGGGGGGCCGTAACTATGGCTACACCTTC. It specifies CASRPGGGRNYGYTF.

V usage is TRBV5-1 and J usage is TRBJ1-2, with D possibly being TRBD1 (5 bases). V lost 4 bases and J 4 bases, leaving 17 bases between the germline ends. This CDR3 region has 15 residues. From germline, CDR1 is SGHRS and CDR2 YFSETQ. CDR3 coding DNA: TGCGCCAGCAGCCCAGCCCTGGCCCAGGGCTATGGCTACACCTTC. It specifies CASSPALAQGYGYTF.

V gene TRBV5-1 combines with J gene TRBJ1-2; TRBD1 might be the D (6 bases). Germline V CDR1 and CDR2: SGHRS, YFSETQ. The CDR3 consists of 15 residues. V lost 9 bases and J 7 bases, leaving 25 bases between the germline ends. CDR3 in amino acids: CATNSGEGPLSGYTF. The CDR3 DNA sequence: TGCGCCACCAACTCAGGGGAAGGTCCGTTAAGTGGCTACACCTTC. Supplemented by reference TRBV5-1 and TRBJ1-2, the full variable domain reads KAGVTQTPRYLIKTRGQQVTLSCSPISGHRSVSWYQQTPGQGLQFLFEYFSETQRNKGNFPGRFSGRQFSNSRSEMNVSTLELGDSALYLCATNSGEGPLSGYTFGSGTRLTVV.

The V gene is TRBV7-3, the J gene TRBJ2-5; D perhaps matches TRBD1 (7 bases). CDR1 SGHTA and CDR2 FQGTGA come from the germline V gene. Trimming took off 5 bases at V and 1 base at J, with 14 bases between the two ends. The CDR3 has 15 amino acids. The CDR3 sequence is CASSPGGTVQETQYF. The DNA for the CDR3 is TGTGCCAGCAGCCCCGGCGGGACAGTCCAAGAGACCCAGTACTTC. The full variable domain, its missing parts supplied by reference TRBV7-3 and TRBJ2-5, is GAGVSQTPSNKVTEKGKYVELRCDPISGHTALYWYRQSLGQGPEFLIYFQGTGAADDSGLPNDRFFAVRPEGSVSTLKIQRTERGDSAVYLCASSPGGTVQETQYFGPGTRLLVL.

The chain couples TRBV19 to TRBJ2-2; D possibly corresponds to TRBD1 (5 bases). There are 14 residues in the CDR3. Trimming took 5 bases from V and 5 from J, leaving 12 bases between them. Germline V gives CDR1 LNHDA, CDR2 SQIVND (reference sequence). CDR3 nucleotides: TGTGCCAGTAGTGACAGCCTGAGGACCGGGGAGCTGTTTTTT. This gives the protein CASSDSLRTGELFF.

In this sample, this clone turned up a few times. The chain recombines TRBV14 with TRBJ1-3; D remains ambiguous. The V end lost 4 bases, the J end lost 0 bases, and 7 bases lay between the germline ends. Germline assignment: CDR1 SGHDN and CDR2 FVKESK. This CDR3 region has 14 residues. This CDR3 reads CASSLTYSGNTIYF. The CDR3 nucleotides read TGTGCCAGCAGCCTTACATACTCTGGAAACACCATATATTTT.

The chain employs TRBV6-1 and TRBJ1-2, with 8 bases lining up with TRBD1. This CDR3 region has 17 residues. Germline V gene lookup returns CDR1 MNHNS and CDR2 SASEGT. V gave up 4 bases and J gave up 0 bases; unmatched junction bases: 10. The CDR3 loop reads CASSGQGATQANYGYTF. The CDR3 nucleotides read TGTGCCAGCAGTGGGCAGGGGGCTACCCAAGCTAACTATGGCTACACCTTC.

This sequence joins TRBV6-4 and TRBJ2-3; D is perhaps TRBD1 (5 bases). V was trimmed by 4 bases and J by 4 bases, leaving 12 bases between them. The germline V gene has CDR1 MRHNA and CDR2 SNTAGT. The CDR3 runs 14 residues. CDR3 nucleotides: TGTGCCAGCAGTGTCTCTCAGGGCCCAGATACGCAGTATTTT. As protein: CASSVSQGPDTQYF.

The V and J genes are TRBV9 and TRBJ2-3; the match to TRBD1 covers 7 bases. The junction had 4 bases not matched to a gene; V was cut back by 2 bases and J by 4 bases. CDR3 length equals 14 residues. The germline V gene has CDR1 SGDLS and CDR2 YYNGEE. Written as DNA, the CDR3 is TGTGCCAGCAGCGTTTCTACAGGGGCAGATACGCAGTATTTT. Protein product: CASSVSTGADTQYF.

The chain recombines TRBV19 with TRBJ2-2; TRBD1 aligns across 7 bases. CDR1 is LNHDA, CDR2 SQIVND, per germline (reference sequence). CDR3 length: 14 residues. The junction had 6 bases not matched to a gene; V was cut back by 7 bases and J by 4 bases. CDR3 protein: CASIEGAGTGELFF. CDR3 nucleotides: TGTGCCAGTATTGAGGGGGCCGGCACCGGGGAGCTGTTTTTT.

The chain has TRBV7-9 and TRBJ1-4; a possible D gene is TRBD1 (5 bases). Trimming stripped 0 bases from V and 8 bases from J, with 13 bases between. CDR1 is SEHNR and CDR2 is FQNEAQ in the germline V gene (reference sequence). The CDR3 totals 15 residues. CDR3 residues: CASSLASNGGEKLFF. The DNA for the CDR3 is TGTGCCAGCAGCTTAGCGTCAAATGGGGGGGAAAAACTGTTTTTT.